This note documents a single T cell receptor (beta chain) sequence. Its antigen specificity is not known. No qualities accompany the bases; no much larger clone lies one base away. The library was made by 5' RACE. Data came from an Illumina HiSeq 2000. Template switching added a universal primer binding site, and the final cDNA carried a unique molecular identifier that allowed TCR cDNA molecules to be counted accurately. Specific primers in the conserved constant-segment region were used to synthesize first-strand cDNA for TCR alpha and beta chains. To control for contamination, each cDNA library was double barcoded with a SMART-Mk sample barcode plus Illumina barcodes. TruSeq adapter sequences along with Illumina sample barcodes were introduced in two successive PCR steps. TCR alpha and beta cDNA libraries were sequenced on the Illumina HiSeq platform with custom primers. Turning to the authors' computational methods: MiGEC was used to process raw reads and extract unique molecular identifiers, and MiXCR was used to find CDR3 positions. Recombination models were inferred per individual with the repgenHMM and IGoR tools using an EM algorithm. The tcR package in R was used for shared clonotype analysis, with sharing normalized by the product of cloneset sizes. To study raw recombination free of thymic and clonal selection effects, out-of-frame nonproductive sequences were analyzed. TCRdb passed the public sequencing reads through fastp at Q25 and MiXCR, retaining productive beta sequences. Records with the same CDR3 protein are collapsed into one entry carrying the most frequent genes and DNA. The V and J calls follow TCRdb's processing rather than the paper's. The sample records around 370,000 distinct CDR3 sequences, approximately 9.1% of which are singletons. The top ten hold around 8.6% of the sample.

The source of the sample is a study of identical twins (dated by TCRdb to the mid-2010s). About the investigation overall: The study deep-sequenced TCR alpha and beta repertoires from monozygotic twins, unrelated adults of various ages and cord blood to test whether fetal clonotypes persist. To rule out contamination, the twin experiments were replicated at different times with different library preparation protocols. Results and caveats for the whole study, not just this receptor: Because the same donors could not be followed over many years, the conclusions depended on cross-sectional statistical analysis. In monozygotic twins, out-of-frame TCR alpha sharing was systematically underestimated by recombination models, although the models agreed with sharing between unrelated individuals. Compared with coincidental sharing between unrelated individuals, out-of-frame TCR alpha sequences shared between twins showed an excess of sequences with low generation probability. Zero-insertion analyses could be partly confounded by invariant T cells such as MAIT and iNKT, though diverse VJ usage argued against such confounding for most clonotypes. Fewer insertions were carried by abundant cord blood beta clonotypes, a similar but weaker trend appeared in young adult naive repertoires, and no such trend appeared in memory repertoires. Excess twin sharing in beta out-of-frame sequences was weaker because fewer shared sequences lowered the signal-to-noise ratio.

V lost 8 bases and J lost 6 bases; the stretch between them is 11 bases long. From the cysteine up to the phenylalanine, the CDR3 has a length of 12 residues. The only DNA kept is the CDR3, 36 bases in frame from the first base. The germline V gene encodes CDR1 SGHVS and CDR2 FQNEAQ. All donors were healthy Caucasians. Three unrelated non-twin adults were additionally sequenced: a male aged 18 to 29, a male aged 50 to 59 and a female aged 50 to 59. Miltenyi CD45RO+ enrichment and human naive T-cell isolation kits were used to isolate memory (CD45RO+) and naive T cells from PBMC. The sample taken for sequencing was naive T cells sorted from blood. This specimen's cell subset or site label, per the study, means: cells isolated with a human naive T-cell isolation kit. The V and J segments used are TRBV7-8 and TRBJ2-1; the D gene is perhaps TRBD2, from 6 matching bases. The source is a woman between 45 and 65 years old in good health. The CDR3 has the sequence CASSGDRNEQFF. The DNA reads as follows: TGTGCCAGCTCGGGAGATCGCAATGAGCAGTTCTTC.